This is a list of T cell receptor beta chains from one sample in a study of tumor-infiltrating lymphocytes in localized non-small cell lung cancer. Assay: immunoSEQ multiplex PCR; the TCRdb copy retains only in-frame clones and omits some. Here the sample spans roughly 14,000 clones, 75% being singletons. Sample: lung tumor tissue. The receptors here all came from a human donor with non-small cell lung cancer. Both conserved end residues are part of each CDR3. A D gene is named only where the DNA matches it firmly. Size is omitted from some rows. Given values are once, few, many or a class for expanded clones.

j_call v_call clone_size d_call cdr3_aa cdr3_nt
TRBJ1-2 TRBV25-1 - - CASSESVRTSGYTF TGTGCCAGCAGTGAATCGGTCAGGACCTCTGGCTACACCTTC
TRBJ2-7 TRBV19 once TRBD2 CASRPGLGAYEQYF TGTGCCAGTAGACCGGGACTAGGGGCCTACGAGCAGTACTTC
TRBJ1-1 TRBV6-1 medium-sized - CASKRGMGNTEAFF TGTGCCAGCAAGCGGGGGATGGGAAACACTGAAGCTTTCTTT
TRBJ2-5 TRBV28 - TRBD2 CASALAGVLQETQYF TGTGCCTCCGCTCTAGCGGGCGTACTTCAAGAGACCCAGTACTTC
TRBJ1-2 TRBV20-1 - - CSQWGPGGYTF TGCAGCCAGTGGGGGCCCGGGGGCTACACCTTC
TRBJ1-1 TRBV2 - TRBD1 CASSGQGARNTEAFF TGTGCCAGCAGTGGCCAGGGGGCGCGAAACACTGAAGCTTTCTTT
TRBJ1-6 TRBV27 - TRBD1 CASSETDRGKNSPLHF TGTGCCAGCAGTGAAACCGACAGGGGTAAAAATTCACCCCTCCACTTT
TRBJ1-4 TRBV27 few TRBD1 CASSLGGTGGGKLFF TGTGCCAGCAGTTTAGGCGGGACAGGGGGTGGAAAACTGTTTTTT
TRBJ2-3 TRBV6-4 - - CASSIVGGSTDTQYF TGTGCCAGCAGCATCGTCGGGGGAAGCACAGATACGCAGTATTTT
TRBJ2-7 TRBV19 - TRBD1 CATKPTGTGVDEQYF TGTGCCACCAAACCCACCGGGACAGGGGTGGACGAGCAGTACTTC
TRBJ2-7 TRBV7-9 - TRBD2 CASSLYSSGSYEQYF TGTGCCAGCAGCTTATATTCTAGCGGTAGCTACGAGCAGTACTTC
TRBJ2-1 TRBV6-6 - - CASSYGQYNEQFF TGTGCCAGCAGTTACGGACAGTACAATGAGCAGTTCTTC
TRBJ2-7 TRBV7-6 - - CASSLGQGGEQYF TGTGCCAGCAGCTTGGGCCAGGGGGGCGAGCAGTACTTC
TRBJ1-2 TRBV19 - TRBD1 CATQPTGGIYGYTF TGTGCCACCCAACCGACAGGGGGGATATATGGCTACACCTTC
TRBJ1-6 TRBV19 - - CASQGTYNSPLHF TGTGCCAGTCAGGGGACCTATAATTCACCCCTCCACTTT
TRBJ1-4 TRBV5-1 - TRBD1 CASSLAPAGTGSKEKLFF TGCGCCAGCAGCTTGGCCCCCGCCGGGACAGGGTCGAAGGAAAAACTGTTTTTT
TRBJ2-2 TRBV18 - TRBD1 CASSPTDRKGGELFF TGTGCCAGCTCACCGACGGACAGGAAAGGCGGGGAGCTGTTTTTT
TRBJ1-2 TRBV9 - TRBD1 CASSGQGNFYGYTF TGTGCCAGCAGCGGACAGGGAAACTTCTATGGCTACACCTTC
TRBJ2-7 TRBV11-2 medium-sized TRBD1 CASSLGGQGGRYEQYF TGTGCCAGCAGCTTAGGCGGACAGGGAGGACGCTACGAGCAGTACTTC
TRBJ1-5 TRBV4-3 - - CASSQGDERTGGRNQPQHF TGCGCCAGCAGCCAAGGGGATGAACGGACCGGGGGCCGCAATCAGCCCCAGCATTTT
TRBJ2-3 TRBV5-5 - - CASSRAGGGGSSGSTDTQYF TGTGCCAGCAGCCGCGCCGGAGGGGGAGGCTCTAGTGGGTCAACAGATACGCAGTATTTT
TRBJ2-1 TRBV7-9 - TRBD1 CASTTGGYFNEQFF TGTGCCAGCACCACAGGGGGGTACTTCAATGAGCAGTTCTTC
TRBJ2-1 TRBV7-3 - TRBD2 CASSPGSGRGPLINEQFF TGTGCCAGCAGCCCCGGTAGCGGGAGGGGGCCCCTCATCAATGAGCAGTTCTTC
TRBJ1-1 TRBV7-2 few - CASSHRIGGIEAFF TGTGCCAGCAGCCATCGTATAGGGGGTATTGAAGCTTTCTTT
TRBJ1-1 TRBV15 few - CATSRAAGRMNTEAFF TGTGCCACCAGCAGAGCGGCAGGGAGGATGAACACTGAAGCTTTCTTT
TRBJ2-3 TRBV19 few TRBD1 CASSSDRGPDTQYF TGTGCCAGTAGTTCCGACAGGGGACCAGATACGCAGTATTTT
TRBJ2-6 TRBV5-1 - - CASSLESNGANVLTF TGCGCCAGCAGCTTGGAGTCCAATGGGGCCAACGTCCTGACTTTC
TRBJ1-1 TRBV5-1 - - CASRSGQNTEAFF TGCGCCAGCAGATCGGGACAGAACACTGAAGCTTTCTTT
TRBJ2-5 TRBV19 - - CASSQRQAGTQYF TGTGCCAGTAGTCAAAGACAGGCCGGGACCCAGTACTTC
TRBJ1-2 TRBV6-1 - - CASSEGTVYGYTF TGTGCCAGCAGTGAAGGGACAGTCTATGGCTACACCTTC
TRBJ2-7 TRBV6-1 - - CASTRGSGHEQYF TGTGCCAGCACTCGAGGGTCGGGCCACGAGCAGTACTTC
TRBJ1-5 TRBV4-2 - - CASSQDGKKNQPQHF TGTGCCAGCAGCCAAGATGGGAAGAAAAACCAGCCCCAGCATTTT
TRBJ2-3 TRBV18 - - CASSVRPTLDSTDTQYF TGTGCCAGCTCGGTCCGCCCTACCCTTGACAGCACAGATACGCAGTATTTT
TRBJ2-3 TRBV5-1 - TRBD1 CASRLRTGAGTDTQYF TGCGCCAGCAGACTTAGGACAGGGGCAGGGACAGATACGCAGTATTTT
TRBJ1-2 TRBV27 - - CASSLLVAGNYGYTF TGTGCCAGCAGTTTATTAGTGGCAGGCAACTATGGCTACACCTTC
TRBJ1-4 TRBV5-1 - - CASSYQGSEKLFF TGCGCCAGCAGCTACCAGGGTAGCGAAAAACTGTTTTTT
TRBJ2-7 TRBV28 - - CASSPRRGKDRDLRDEQYF TGTGCCAGCAGTCCAAGACGGGGGAAAGACAGGGATCTTCGGGACGAGCAGTACTTC
TRBJ2-7 TRBV27 few TRBD1 CASRPDRGINEQYF TGTGCCAGCAGACCCGACAGGGGGATAAACGAGCAGTACTTC
TRBJ2-3 TRBV14 - - CASSLFSGADTQYF TGTGCCAGCAGCCTATTTTCGGGGGCAGATACGCAGTATTTT
TRBJ2-7 TRBV4-3 once TRBD2 CASSQVTSGGSYEQYF TGCGCCAGCAGCCAAGTAACAAGCGGGGGGTCCTACGAGCAGTACTTC
TRBJ1-2 TRBV6-5 - - CASSLGGSYGYTF TGTGCCAGCAGTTTGGGGGGAAGCTATGGCTACACCTTC
TRBJ2-1 TRBV18 once - CASHRSQGDGQFF TGTGCCAGCCATAGGTCACAGGGTGATGGTCAGTTCTTC